The entry below describes one T cell receptor (beta chain). The data derive from a study of CD8 T cells in Susac syndrome. TCR beta sequences were obtained from blood CD8+ and CD4+ T cells. The multiple sclerosis control group comprised treatment-naive patients with stable or active relapsing-remitting disease. The ends were cut back, 4 bases at V and 5 bases at J, with 30 bases in the middle. The CDR3 loop spans 19 amino acids. Germline V gene data show CDR1 as SGHVS and CDR2 as FQNEAQ. RNA totalling roughly 0.45 to 1 ug underwent reverse transcription with random hexamers. Multiplex PCR with immunoSEQ amplified the TCR beta CDR3 across 54 Vbeta and 13 Jbeta. TCRdb reprocessed the immunoSEQ multiplex PCR reads via MiXCR and lists one record per CDR3 protein. The sample has under 200,000 distinct CDR3 sequences, 85% to 95% seen once.

Sample: CD8+ T cells from PBMCs. J is TRBJ2-7 and V is TRBV7-8, with D maybe TRBD2 (6 bases). The TCR sequence derives from a human donor with multiple sclerosis. CDR3 sequence (DNA): TGTGCCAGCAGCTGGGTCTTCCGGGACTCACGATGGGTACGGAACGAGCAGTACTTC. It codes for CASSWVFRDSRWVRNEQYF.